This TCR beta chain was captured by sequencing in a study of cytomegalovirus exposure and HLA in healthy donors (dated by TCRdb to 2017 to 2019). A note on the overall study: A later analysis indicated that the 90 to 150 validation repertoires were generated on the platform also employed for the approximately 700 repertoires of the first cohort. A separate validation cohort of 100 to 150 different subjects was used in addition to the roughly 700-subject first cohort. High-throughput TCR immunosequencing, statistical association of individual TCRs with disease status, and machine learning were combined to predict cytomegalovirus infection status. The aim of the study was to test whether cataloging public T cell receptors could identify signatures of past pathogen exposure.

The paper's findings and limits, for the study overall: All 120 or so repertoires were used to score co-occurrence in the validation cohort in a later analysis, because that analysis had no HLA typing for the cohort. In a later analysis, TCRs clustered in the first cohort were found to also tend to co-occur in the roughly 120 validation repertoires, with 90% to 95% of cluster scores above 0. The authors suggested that the approach could potentially be generalized to other disease states and immunological phenotypes. The classifier was reported to diagnose cytomegalovirus status with high specificity and sensitivity in both the original cohort and the validation cohort. The study gave a list of around 170 TCR beta chains associated with cytomegalovirus. In vitro tests confirmed that a few of the cytomegalovirus-associated TCR beta chains recognize cytomegalovirus antigens. While some public TCRs were present in many individuals, most TCR sequences turned up only very rarely across donors.

The germline V gene (reference sequence) sets CDR1 to SSHAT and CDR2 to FNYEAQ. From the cysteine through the phenylalanine, the CDR3 covers 12 amino acids. This entry keeps only the CDR3 DNA: 36 bases, framed from base 1. The donors belonged to the validation cohort of over a hundred subjects, which was separate from the roughly 670-subject first cohort. Receptors were amplified or captured by the immunoSEQ multiplex PCR assay. In the authors' own workflow: A statistical classification framework was built for diagnosing cytomegalovirus status from the catalog of TCR beta chain sequences. The table was pulled from immuneACCESS by TCRdb, which kept in-frame rearrangements only. Such tables lose some clones; where checked, under half of the loss comes from unresolved V genes, and the rest has no known cause. The DNA was the basis for D and trimming; V, J and clone size are from that table. Within this sample are tens of thousands of clones, with around 94% of them counted one time only. The ten most abundant clones make up about 0.63% of the sample.

Concerning this clone itself: Its antigen has not been determined. One end of the junction varies from germline; a read error may be responsible.

Input material: PBMCs. The chain is assembled from TRBV7-7 and TRBJ2-1; possibly the D gene is TRBD1, per 5 matching bases. This TCR came from a woman aged 18 to 35 in good health and CMV-seronegative. The encoded CDR3 is CASSPQGGEQFF. The bases are TGTGCTAGCAGTCCCCAGGGTGGTGAGCAGTTCTTC.